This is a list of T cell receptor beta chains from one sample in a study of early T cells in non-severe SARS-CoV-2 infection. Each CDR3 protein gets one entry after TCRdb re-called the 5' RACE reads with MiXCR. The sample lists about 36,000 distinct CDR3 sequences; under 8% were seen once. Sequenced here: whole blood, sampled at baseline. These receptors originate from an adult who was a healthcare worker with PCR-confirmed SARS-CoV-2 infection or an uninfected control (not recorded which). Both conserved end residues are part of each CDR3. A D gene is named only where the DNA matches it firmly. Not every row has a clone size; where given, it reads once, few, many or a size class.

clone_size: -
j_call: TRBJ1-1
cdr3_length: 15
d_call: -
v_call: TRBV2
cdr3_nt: TGTGCCAGCAGTAAAAAGTTATCCGGGAACACTGAAGCTTTCTTT
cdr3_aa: CASSKKLSGNTEAFF

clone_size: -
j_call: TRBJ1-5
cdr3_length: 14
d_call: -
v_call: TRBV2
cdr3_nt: TGTGCCAGCACCTCCGGACAGATCAATCAGCCCCAGCATTTT
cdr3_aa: CASTSGQINQPQHF

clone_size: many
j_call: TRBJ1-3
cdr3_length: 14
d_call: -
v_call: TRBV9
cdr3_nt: TGTGCCAGCAGCGTCGACAGCTCTGGAAACACCATATATTTT
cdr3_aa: CASSVDSSGNTIYF

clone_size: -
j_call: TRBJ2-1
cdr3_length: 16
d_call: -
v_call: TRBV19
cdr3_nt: TGTGCCAGTAGTGCCGTCCGCAGTGCTGGGGGAAATGAGCAGTTCTTC
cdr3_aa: CASSAVRSAGGNEQFF

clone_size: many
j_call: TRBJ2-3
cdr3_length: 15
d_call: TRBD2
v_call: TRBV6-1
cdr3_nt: TGTGCCAGCTCGAGGCTAGCGGGTGAAGCAGATACGCAGTATTTT
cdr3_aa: CASSRLAGEADTQYF

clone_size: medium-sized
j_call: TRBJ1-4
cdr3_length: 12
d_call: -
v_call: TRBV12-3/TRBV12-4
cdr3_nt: TGTGCCAGCAGGCCGGGCTACGAAAAACTGTTTTTT
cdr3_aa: CASRPGYEKLFF

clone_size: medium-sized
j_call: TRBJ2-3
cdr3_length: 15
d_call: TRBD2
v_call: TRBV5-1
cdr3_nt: TGCGCCAGCAGCCTGACTAGCGGGAGCTCAGATACGCAGTATTTT
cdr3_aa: CASSLTSGSSDTQYF

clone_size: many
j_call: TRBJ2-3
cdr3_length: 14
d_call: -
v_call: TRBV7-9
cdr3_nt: TGTGCCAGCAGCCCAACGGCACAGGGAGATACGCAGTATTTT
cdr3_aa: CASSPTAQGDTQYF

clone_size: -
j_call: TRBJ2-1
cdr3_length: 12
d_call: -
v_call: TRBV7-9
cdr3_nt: TGTGCCAGCAGCAGGACAGATAATGAGCAGTTCTTC
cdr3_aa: CASSRTDNEQFF

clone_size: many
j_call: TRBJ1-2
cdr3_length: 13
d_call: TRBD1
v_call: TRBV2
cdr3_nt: TGTGCCAGCAGTGAGCAGGGGGCGCAGGGCTACACCTTC
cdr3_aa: CASSEQGAQGYTF

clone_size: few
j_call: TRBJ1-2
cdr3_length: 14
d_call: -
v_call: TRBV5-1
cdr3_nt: TGCGCCAGCAGCTTGGCATTCGGGAACTATGGCTACACCTTC
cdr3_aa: CASSLAFGNYGYTF

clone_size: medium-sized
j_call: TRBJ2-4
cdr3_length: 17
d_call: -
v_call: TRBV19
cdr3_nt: TGTGCCAGTAGCGGTCTGGGAGGAGCGGGCGGAGACAACATTCAGTACTTC
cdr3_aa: CASSGLGGAGGDNIQYF

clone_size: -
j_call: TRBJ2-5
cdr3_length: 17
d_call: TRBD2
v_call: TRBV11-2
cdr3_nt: TGTGCCAGCAGCTTAGATGGGAAACTAGCGGTCGAAGAGACCCAGTACTTC
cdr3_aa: CASSLDGKLAVEETQYF

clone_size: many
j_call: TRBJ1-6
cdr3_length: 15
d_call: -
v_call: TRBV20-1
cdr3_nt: TGCAGTGCTAGATTTAACGGGCCCGATAATTCACCCCTCCACTTT
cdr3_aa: CSARFNGPDNSPLHF

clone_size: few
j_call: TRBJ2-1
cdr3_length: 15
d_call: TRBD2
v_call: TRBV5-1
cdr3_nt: TGCGCCACCGGCGAGGGTGTTAGCGGGACGGGTGAGCAGTTCTTC
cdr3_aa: CATGEGVSGTGEQFF

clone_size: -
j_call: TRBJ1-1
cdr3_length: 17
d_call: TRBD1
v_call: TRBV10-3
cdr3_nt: TGTGCCATCAGTCAAACCGAGACAGGGAACGTGAACACTGAAGCTTTCTTT
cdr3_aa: CAISQTETGNVNTEAFF

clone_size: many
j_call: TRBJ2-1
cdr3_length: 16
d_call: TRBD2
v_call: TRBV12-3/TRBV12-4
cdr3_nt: TGTGCCAGCAGTCCCGGGGAGGGCACGCACTACAATGAGCAGTTCTTC
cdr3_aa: CASSPGEGTHYNEQFF

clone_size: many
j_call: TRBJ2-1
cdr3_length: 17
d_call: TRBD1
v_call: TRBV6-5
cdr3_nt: TGTGCCAGCAGTGATTCCCCCGGGACAGGTCCCAACAATGAGCAGTTCTTC
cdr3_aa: CASSDSPGTGPNNEQFF

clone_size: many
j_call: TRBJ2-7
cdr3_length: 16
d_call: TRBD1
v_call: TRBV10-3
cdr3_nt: TGTGCCATCAGTGACCCCCGGACAGGGGGCTCCTACGAGCAGTACTTC
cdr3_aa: CAISDPRTGGSYEQYF

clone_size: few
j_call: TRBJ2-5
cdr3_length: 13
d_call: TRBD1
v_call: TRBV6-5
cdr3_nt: TGTGCCAGCAGGGTGACAGGGGTCGAGACCCAGTACTTC
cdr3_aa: CASRVTGVETQYF

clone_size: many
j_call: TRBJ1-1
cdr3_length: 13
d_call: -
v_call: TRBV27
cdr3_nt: TGTGCCAGCACCCCAGGGCCCGCCACTGAAGCTTTCTTT
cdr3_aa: CASTPGPATEAFF

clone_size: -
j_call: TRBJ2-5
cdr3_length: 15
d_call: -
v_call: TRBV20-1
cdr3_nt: TGCAGTGCTAGCGCTCCCGGGAACAGGGATAAGACCCAGTACTTC
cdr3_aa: CSASAPGNRDKTQYF

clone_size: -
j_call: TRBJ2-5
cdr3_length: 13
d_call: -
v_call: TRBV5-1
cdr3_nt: TGCGCCAGCAGCTTGGCCGGCCGCTCGGCCCAGTACTTC
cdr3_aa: CASSLAGRSAQYF

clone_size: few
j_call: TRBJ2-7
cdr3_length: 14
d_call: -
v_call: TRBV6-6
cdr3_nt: TGTGCCAGCAGCCTGACGGGAGAAGCCCACGAGCAGTACTTC
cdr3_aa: CASSLTGEAHEQYF

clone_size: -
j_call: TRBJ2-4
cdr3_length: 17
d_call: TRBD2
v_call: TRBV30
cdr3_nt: TGTGCCTGGAGTTCCCGACTAGCGGGAGGGGCCCAGGGCATTCAGTACTTC
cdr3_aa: CAWSSRLAGGAQGIQYF

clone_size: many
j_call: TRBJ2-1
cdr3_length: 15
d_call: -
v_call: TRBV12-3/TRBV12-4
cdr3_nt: TGTGCCAGCAGTCTAAATCCCGGGCAGGCCGATGAGCAGTTCTTC
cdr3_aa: CASSLNPGQADEQFF

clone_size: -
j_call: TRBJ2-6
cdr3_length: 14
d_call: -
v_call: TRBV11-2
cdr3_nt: TGTGCCAGCAGCCGCCTGTCTGGGGCCAACGTCCTGACTTTC
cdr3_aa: CASSRLSGANVLTF

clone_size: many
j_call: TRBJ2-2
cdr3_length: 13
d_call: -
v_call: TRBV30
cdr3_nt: TGTGCCTGGAGTGGAGCGAACACCGGGGAGCTGTTTTTT
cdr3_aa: CAWSGANTGELFF

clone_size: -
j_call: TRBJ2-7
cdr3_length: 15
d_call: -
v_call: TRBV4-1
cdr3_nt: TGCGCCAGCAGCAAGGGGCAGGGACCCTCCTACGAGCAGTACTTC
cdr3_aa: CASSKGQGPSYEQYF

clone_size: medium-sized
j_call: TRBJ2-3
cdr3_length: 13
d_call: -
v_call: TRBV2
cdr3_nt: TGTGCCTGTCTATTTAGGATAACAGATACGCAGTATTTT
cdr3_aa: CACLFRITDTQYF

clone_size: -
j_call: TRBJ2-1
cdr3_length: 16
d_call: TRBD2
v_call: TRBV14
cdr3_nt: TGTGCCAGCAGCCCCCCGGGACTAGCGGACTACAATGAGCAGTTCTTC
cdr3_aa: CASSPPGLADYNEQFF

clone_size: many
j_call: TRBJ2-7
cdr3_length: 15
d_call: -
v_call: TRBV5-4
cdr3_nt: TGTGCCAGCAGCTGGGACTCCGGAACCTCCAGCGAGCAGTACTTC
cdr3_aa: CASSWDSGTSSEQYF

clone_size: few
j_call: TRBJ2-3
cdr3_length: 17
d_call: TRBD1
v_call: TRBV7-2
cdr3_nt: TGTGCCAGCACACAAGGCGCGGGGACAGGGTTAAGGTATACGCAGTATTTT
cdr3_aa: CASTQGAGTGLRYTQYF

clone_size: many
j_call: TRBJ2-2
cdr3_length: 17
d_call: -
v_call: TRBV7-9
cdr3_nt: TGTGCCAGCAGCACCAGGGCCACAGGATCGGGCACCGGGGAGCTGTTTTTT
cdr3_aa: CASSTRATGSGTGELFF

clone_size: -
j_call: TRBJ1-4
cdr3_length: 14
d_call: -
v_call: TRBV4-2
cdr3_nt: TGTGCCAGCAGCCAAGCTCAAAGGCAAGAAAAACTGTTTTTT
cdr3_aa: CASSQAQRQEKLFF

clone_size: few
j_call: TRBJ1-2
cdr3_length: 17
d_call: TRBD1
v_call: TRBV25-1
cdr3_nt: TGTGCCAGCAGTGAGCCAGGACAGGGACGGTCTAACTATGGCTACACCTTC
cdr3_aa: CASSEPGQGRSNYGYTF

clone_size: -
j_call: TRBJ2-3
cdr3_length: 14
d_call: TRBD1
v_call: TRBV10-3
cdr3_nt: TGTGCCATCAGTGATTTACAGGGGTCAGATACGCAGTATTTT
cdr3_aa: CAISDLQGSDTQYF

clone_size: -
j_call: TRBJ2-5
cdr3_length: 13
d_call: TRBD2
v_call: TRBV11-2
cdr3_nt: TGTGCCAGCAGCTCGGGACTAGTAGAGACCCAGTACTTC
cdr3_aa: CASSSGLVETQYF

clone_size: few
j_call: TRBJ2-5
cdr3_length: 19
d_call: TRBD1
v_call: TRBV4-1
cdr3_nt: TGCGCCAGCAGCCAAGAAGGGGGACAGGGGGCGTCGGTGAAAGAGACCCAGTACTTC
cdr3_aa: CASSQEGGQGASVKETQYF

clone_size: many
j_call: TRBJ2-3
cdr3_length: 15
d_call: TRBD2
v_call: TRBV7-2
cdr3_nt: TGTGCCAGCAGCCCCACTAGCGTCAGCACAGATACGCAGTATTTT
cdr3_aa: CASSPTSVSTDTQYF

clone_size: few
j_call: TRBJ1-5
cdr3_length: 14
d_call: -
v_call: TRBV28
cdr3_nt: TGTGCCAGCAGCGATCCGGCGATGATCCAGCCCCAGCATTTT
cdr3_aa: CASSDPAMIQPQHF

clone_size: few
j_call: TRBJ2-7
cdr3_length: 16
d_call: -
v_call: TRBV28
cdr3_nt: TGTGCCACCAGCCCTTTTAAGGGGGCGCGGGATTACGAGCAGTACTTC
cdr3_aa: CATSPFKGARDYEQYF

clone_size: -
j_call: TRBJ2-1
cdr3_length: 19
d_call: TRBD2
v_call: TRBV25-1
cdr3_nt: TGTGCCAGCAGTGGGAGGGCAATACCACTAGCGGGAGTCCCCAATGAGCAGTTCTTC
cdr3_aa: CASSGRAIPLAGVPNEQFF

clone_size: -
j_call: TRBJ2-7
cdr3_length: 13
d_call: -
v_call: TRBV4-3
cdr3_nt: TGCGCCAGCAGCCAAGGTGAGGCAGGCGAGCAGTACTTC
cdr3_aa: CASSQGEAGEQYF

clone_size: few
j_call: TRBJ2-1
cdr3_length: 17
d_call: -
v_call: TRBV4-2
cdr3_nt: TGTGCCAGCAGCCAAGCAACCACAAGCATGGGGTACAATGAGCAGTTCTTC
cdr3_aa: CASSQATTSMGYNEQFF

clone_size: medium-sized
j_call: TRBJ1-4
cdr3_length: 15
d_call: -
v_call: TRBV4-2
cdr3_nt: TGTGCCAGCAGCCCCGTGGACGGGTTTAATGAAAAACTGTTTTTT
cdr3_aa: CASSPVDGFNEKLFF

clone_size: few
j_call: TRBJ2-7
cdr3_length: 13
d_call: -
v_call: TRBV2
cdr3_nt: TGTGCCAGCAATAGTGACTCCCTCTACGAGCAGTACTTC
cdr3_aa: CASNSDSLYEQYF

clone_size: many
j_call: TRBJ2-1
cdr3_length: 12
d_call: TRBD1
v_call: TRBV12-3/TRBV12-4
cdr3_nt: TGTGCCAGCAGTACCCCAGGGGGTCGTCCGTTCTTC
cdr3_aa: CASSTPGGRPFF

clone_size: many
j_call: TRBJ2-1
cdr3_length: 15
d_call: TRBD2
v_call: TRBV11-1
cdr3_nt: TGTGCCAGCAGCTTAGCACTAGCGGGCCACAATGAGCAGTTCTTC
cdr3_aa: CASSLALAGHNEQFF

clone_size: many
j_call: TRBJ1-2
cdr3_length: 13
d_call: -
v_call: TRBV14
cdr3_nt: TGTGCCAGCAGCCAACCGGGGACCTATGGCTACACCTTC
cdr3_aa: CASSQPGTYGYTF

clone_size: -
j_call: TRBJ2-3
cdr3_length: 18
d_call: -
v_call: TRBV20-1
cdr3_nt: TGCAGTGCTAGTCCTCGTTGGGGGCGAACGCTTAGCACAGATACGCAGTATTTT
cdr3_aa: CSASPRWGRTLSTDTQYF

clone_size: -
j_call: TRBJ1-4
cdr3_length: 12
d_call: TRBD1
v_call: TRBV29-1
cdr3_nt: TGCAGCGTTGGACAGGGCAGGGAAAAACTGTTTTTT
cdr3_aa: CSVGQGREKLFF

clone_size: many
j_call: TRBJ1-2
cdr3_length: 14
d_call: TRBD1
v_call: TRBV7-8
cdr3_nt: TGTGCCAGCAGCCCGACAGGGGGAAACTATGGCTACACCTTC
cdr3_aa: CASSPTGGNYGYTF

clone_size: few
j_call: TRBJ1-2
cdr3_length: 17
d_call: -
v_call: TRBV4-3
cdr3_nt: TGCGCCAGCAGCCAAGATCGGGCAGGGAGGGGTGGCTATGGCTACACCTTC
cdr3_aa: CASSQDRAGRGGYGYTF

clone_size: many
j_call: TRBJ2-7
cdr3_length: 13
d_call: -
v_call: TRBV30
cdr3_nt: TGTGCCTGGAATGTACGCGGCCACTTCGGGCAGTACTTC
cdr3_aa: CAWNVRGHFGQYF

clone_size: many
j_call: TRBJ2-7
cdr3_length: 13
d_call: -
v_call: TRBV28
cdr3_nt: TGTGCCAGCAGTGAACAGGGAACATACGAGCAGTACTTC
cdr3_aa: CASSEQGTYEQYF

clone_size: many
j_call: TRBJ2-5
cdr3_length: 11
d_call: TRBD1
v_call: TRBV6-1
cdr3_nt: TGTGCCGGACAGGGGCAAGAGACCCAGTACTTC
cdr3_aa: CAGQGQETQYF

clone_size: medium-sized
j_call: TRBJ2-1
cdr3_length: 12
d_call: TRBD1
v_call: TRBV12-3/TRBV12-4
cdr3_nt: TGTGCCAGCAGTTTAGCGGACAGGAGGCAGTTCTTC
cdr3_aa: CASSLADRRQFF

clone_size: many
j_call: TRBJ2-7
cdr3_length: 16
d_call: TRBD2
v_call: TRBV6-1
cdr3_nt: TGTGCCAGCAGTGAAGACGTAGCGGGAGTTTCGTTTAGTCCGTACTTC
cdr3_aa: CASSEDVAGVSFSPYF